This T cell receptor (beta chain) was recovered during a study of human T cells and chemical hapten exposure (dated by TCRdb to about 2021). Turning to the overall study: For sensitization, 2% DPC in acetone was applied to a roughly 2 cm by roughly 2 cm area of upper inner arm skin. Patients additionally received weekly therapeutic DPC doses to the scalp throughout the approximately 25-week study period. Patch tests used Finn chambers with 0.01% DPC on the upper back, scored after 6 days by International Contact Dermatitis Research Group standards. The mostly female patient cohort included alopecia areata with under or over 50% scalp involvement, alopecia totalis and alopecia universalis. Libraries were combined into a pool for sequencing, and differences in TCR yield between samples came mainly from small differences in library volumes within the pool. The study tracked peripheral blood TCR repertoire changes in vivo during primary and secondary sensitization to the hapten diphenylcyclopropenone (DPC) in alopecia patients. Blood was sampled from patients pre-sensitization (week 0) and at 2, 6 and about 24 weeks after DPC sensitization. For TCR sequencing, blood came from about 29 alopecia patients at anywhere from one to four time points (pre-sensitization, 2, 6 and 24 weeks).

Turning to this clonotype: This clone's antigen is unknown. The sample holds no much larger clone one base away, and base qualities are not on file.

According to the study, the label for this sample's time point signals: patch test 3, about 24 weeks after DPC sensitization. Read against the paper, the sample's treatment or condition label means: therapeutic diphenylcyclopropenone sensitization with weekly scalp DPC. Blood at each patch-test visit was drawn before the patch test was applied. Patients were eligible if aged 18 to 70, diagnosed with alopecia and judged suitable for DPC therapy, and pregnant patients were excluded. Total RNA was isolated from unfractionated whole blood collected in Tempus Blood RNA tubes. V is pruned by 0 bases and J by 3 bases, leaving 0 bases of the junction without a gene match. Taken from cysteine to phenylalanine, the CDR3 has 13 residues. Only CDR3 DNA remains: 39 bases, in frame from the first base. CDR1 and CDR2 were assigned from the germline V gene as SGHRS and YFSETQ. The full study reports these points: Significantly more large CDR3 similarity clusters were formed by expanded TCRs than by pre-sensitization or healthy control sets, consistent with antigen-driven responses. Because every patient had alopecia, a presumed autoimmune disease, the patients' immune response might differ from that of healthy individuals. No change with DPC sensitization was found in the number of TCRs above 1 in 1000 frequency, and no evidence of global repertoire structure alterations was found. A positive correlation was found between the number of PT1 expanded TCRs and patch test score, with significance reached at thresholds 8, 16 and 32 but not 4. Repeated subsampling changed both the strength of the expansion versus patch-test correlation and the threshold at which the correlation became significant.

Library preparation used RACE. The instrument given in TCRdb is NextSeq 500. Library preparation attached unique molecular identifiers to individual cDNA molecules for quantitative, reproducible TCR counting. Each blood RNA sample was used to sequence both TCR alpha and TCR beta chains. Regarding the original processing steps: The median number of TCRs per sample was over 85,000, ranging from roughly 20,000 to 700,000. V, J and CDR3 annotation of the TCR reads was carried out using the Decombinator software suite. For PS versus PT1 abundance plots, all samples were subsampled to the same number of TCRs (28,000). TCRs were defined as expanded if absent before sensitization and observed at least eight times at the 2-week time point. TCRdb ran its own pipeline on the public reads, namely fastp trimming at Q25 and MiXCR clone calling, and kept in-frame beta chains. Rows matching on CDR3 protein sequence are summarized as one entry with the most common DNA and genes. None of the V and J calls come from the authors' own analysis; TCRdb made them. Within this sample are about 120,000 distinct CDR3 sequences, with 11% of them counted one time only. The ten largest clones capture roughly 2.3% of the sample.

This receptor was taken from a woman aged 45-65 years with alopecia areata. Some clones in this sample may be carry-over from other donors' samples. Rearrangement joined TRBV5-1 to TRBJ2-7, with TRBD2 identical over 7 junction bases. The source was whole blood, collected in connection with sensitization to the hapten diphenylcyclopropenone (DPC). The nucleotide sequence is TGCGCCAGCAGCTTGGCTAGCGGCTACGAGCAGTACTTC. Its amino acids are CASSLASGYEQYF.